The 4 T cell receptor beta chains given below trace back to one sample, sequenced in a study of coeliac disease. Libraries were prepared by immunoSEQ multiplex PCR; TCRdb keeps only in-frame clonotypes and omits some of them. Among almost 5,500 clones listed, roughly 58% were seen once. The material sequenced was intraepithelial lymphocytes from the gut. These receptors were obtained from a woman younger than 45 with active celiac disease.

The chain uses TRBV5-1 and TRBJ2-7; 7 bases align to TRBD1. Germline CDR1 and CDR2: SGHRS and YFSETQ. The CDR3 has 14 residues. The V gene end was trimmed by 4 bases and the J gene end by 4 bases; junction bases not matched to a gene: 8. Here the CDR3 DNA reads TGCGCCAGCAGCCCCTTGACAGGGTTGTACGAGCAGTACTTC. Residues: CASSPLTGLYEQYF.

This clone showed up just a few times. The CDR3 DNA reads as TGTGCCAGCAGTCCGGGACAGACCTATGGCTACACCTTC. This gives the protein CASSPGQTYGYTF. The chain has TRBV16 and TRBJ1-2; TRBD1 matches at 7 bases. Germline V gene data show CDR1 as KGHSY and CDR2 as FQNENV. This CDR3 is built from 13 residues. V shed 6 bases, J shed 4 bases, and the junction held 5 bases outside the gene matches.

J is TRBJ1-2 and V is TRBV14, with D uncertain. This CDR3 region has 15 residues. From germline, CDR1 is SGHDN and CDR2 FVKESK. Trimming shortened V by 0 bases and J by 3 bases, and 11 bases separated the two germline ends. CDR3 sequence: CASSQDVRSYYGYTF. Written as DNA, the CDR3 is TGTGCCAGCAGCCAAGATGTGCGGAGCTACTATGGCTACACCTTC.

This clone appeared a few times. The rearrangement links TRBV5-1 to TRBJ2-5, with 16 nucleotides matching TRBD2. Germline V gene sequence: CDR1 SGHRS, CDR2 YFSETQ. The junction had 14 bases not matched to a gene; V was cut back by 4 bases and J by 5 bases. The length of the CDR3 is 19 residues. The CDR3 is CASSPGTGLAGGPQETQYF. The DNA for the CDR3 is TGCGCCAGCAGCCCCGGAACGGGACTAGCGGGGGGGCCCCAGGAGACCCAGTACTTC. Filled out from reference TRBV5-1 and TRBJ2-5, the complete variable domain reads KAGVTQTPRYLIKTRGQQVTLSCSPISGHRSVSWYQQTPGQGLQFLFEYFSETQRNKGNFPGRFSGRQFSNSRSEMNVSTLELGDSALYLCASSPGTGLAGGPQETQYFGPGTRLLVL.